This TCR beta chain stems from a study of CD8+ T cells in alopecia areata. Study at large: Patients in the treated group were given tofacitinib by mouth, 5 to 10 mg twice a day.

Sequencing relied on a cDNA template that was reverse transcribed from extracted RNA. Assay: immunoSEQ multiplex PCR; the TCRdb copy retains only in-frame clones and omits some. This sample carries some 120,000 clones, approximately 53% of them seen once, and the ten largest clones take less than 5.5%. Unmatched junction bases numbered 4, after V lost 5 bases and J lost 1 base. Germline values: CDR1 SGHDN, CDR2 FVKESK. The CDR3 sequence is 16 residues long. Sampling of alopecia areata patients yielded lesional scalp punch biopsies as well as peripheral blood. The material sequenced was CD4+ T cells sorted from blood, taken at week 0. This receptor was identified in a human donor with alopecia areata. V and J are TRBV14 and TRBJ2-2, with 10 bases identical to TRBD2. CDR3 sequence reads: CASSKGLAVNTGELFF. The CDR3 DNA follows: TGTGCCAGCAGCAAAGGACTAGCGGTGAACACCGGGGAGCTGTTTTTT.